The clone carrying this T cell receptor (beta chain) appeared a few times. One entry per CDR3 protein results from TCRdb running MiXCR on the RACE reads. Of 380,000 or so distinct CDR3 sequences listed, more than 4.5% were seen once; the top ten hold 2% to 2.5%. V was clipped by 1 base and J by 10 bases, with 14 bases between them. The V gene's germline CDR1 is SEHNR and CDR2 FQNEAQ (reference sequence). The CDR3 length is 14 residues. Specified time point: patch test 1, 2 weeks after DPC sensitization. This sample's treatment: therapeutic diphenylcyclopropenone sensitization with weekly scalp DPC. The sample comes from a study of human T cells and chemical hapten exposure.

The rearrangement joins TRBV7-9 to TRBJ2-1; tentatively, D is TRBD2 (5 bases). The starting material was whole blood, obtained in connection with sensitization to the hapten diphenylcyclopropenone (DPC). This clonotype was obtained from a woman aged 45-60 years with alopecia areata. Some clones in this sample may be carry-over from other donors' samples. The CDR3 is CASSLDRGGEEQFF. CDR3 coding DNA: TGTGCCAGCAGCTTAGACCGGGGTGGTGAGGAGCAGTTCTTC.